Following are 19 T cell receptor beta chains from one sample sequenced in a study of blood T cell repertoires in COVID-19. Produced via immunoSEQ multiplex PCR; TCRdb's table is partial and in-frame only. This table has about 360,000 clones, 75% to 90% appearing once. Sequencing was performed on peripheral blood. All receptors derive from a woman aged 55-69 years with COVID-19, enrolled during active disease.

The chain uses TRBV27 and TRBJ1-3, with D unresolved. From germline, CDR1 is MNHEY and CDR2 SMNVEV (reference sequence). Trimming took off 9 bases at V and 0 bases at J, with 15 bases between the two ends. The CDR3 loop spans 15 amino acids. The CDR3 DNA sequence: TGTGCCAGGCCGAGACTCCTCCGCTCTGGAAACACCATATATTTT. Translated, it gives CARPRLLRSGNTIYF.

The chain uses TRBV19 and TRBJ2-7; TRBD2 is a possible D gene (5 bases). The germline V gene has CDR1 LNHDA and CDR2 SQIVND (reference sequence). V was trimmed by 3 bases and J by 4 bases, leaving 13 bases between them. The CDR3 totals 14 residues. CDR3 coding DNA: TGTGCCAGTAGTATGCGAGGGCCGTTGTACGAGCAGTACTTC. This translates into CASSMRGPLYEQYF.

The genes are TRBV24-1 and TRBJ2-1, with D perhaps matching TRBD1 (6 bases). V shed 6 bases and J shed 3 bases, with 14 bases lying between them. The CDR3 has 15 amino acids. CDR1 and CDR2 from the germline V gene are KGHDR and SFDVKD. In DNA, the CDR3 is TGTGCCACCAGTACCGGGACAAAATACTACAATGAGCAGTTCTTC. This gives the protein CATSTGTKYYNEQFF.

The rearrangement uses TRBV5-1 and TRBJ1-1; 11 nucleotides line up with TRBD1. Germline assignment: CDR1 SGHRS and CDR2 YFSETQ. This CDR3 comprises 16 residues. V gave up 4 bases and J gave up 7 bases; unmatched junction bases: 12. The CDR3 nucleotides are TGCGCCAGCAGCCTCCTATGGACAGGGGGCGGTGGTGAAGCTTTCTTT. Its protein is CASSLLWTGGGGEAFF.

This clone was found once. This chain links TRBV6-1 with TRBJ2-6; D may be TRBD2 (5 bases). V was pared by 4 bases and J by 2 bases, with 12 bases between. Germline V gene lookup returns CDR1 MNHNS and CDR2 SASEGT. The CDR3 extends over 16 amino acids. CDR3 sequence: CASSVWEFPGANVLTF. The CDR3 region has the DNA TGTGCCAGCAGTGTATGGGAGTTCCCTGGGGCCAACGTCCTGACTTTC.

This sequence joins TRBV3-1 (or the pseudogene TRBV3-2) and TRBJ2-3; no clear D. This CDR3 is 11 amino acids long. Trimming took off 3 bases at V and 10 bases at J, with 8 bases between the two ends. Germline V gene data show CDR1 as LGHDT and CDR2 as YNNKEL (reference sequence). CDR3 DNA: TGTGCCAGCAGCCAGGGCCGGCCGCAGTATTTT. It codes for CASSQGRPQYF.

This clone showed up just once. The V call is TRBV21-1, the J call TRBJ2-7; the DNA was not used to check the table's D call, TRBD1. TRBV21-1 is flagged as a pseudogene. This CDR3 is 14 amino acids long. The DNA for the CDR3 is TGTGCCAGCAGCAATGGGACAGAGGACTACGAGCAGTACTTC. This sequence encodes CASSNGTEDYEQYF.

This clone was counted only a few times. The chain couples TRBV15 to TRBJ1-1; D ambiguous. Germline CDR1 LNHNV, CDR2 YYDKDF (reference sequence). V lost 11 bases and J lost 1, with 11 bases in between. This CDR3 spans 12 amino acids. The CDR3 loop is CASSGKNTEAFF. In nucleotides, the CDR3 is TGTGCCTCGTCGGGTAAGAACACTGAAGCTTTCTTT.

This chain joins TRBV5-1 and TRBJ2-7, with D tentatively TRBD1 (6 bases). Trimming stripped 5 bases from V and 2 bases from J, with 11 bases between. The CDR3 runs to 13 residues. Per germline, CDR1 SGHRS and CDR2 YFSETQ. The CDR3 nucleotides read TGCGCCAGCAGGGACCAGGGGCCCTACGAGCAGTACTTC. Translated: CASRDQGPYEQYF.

This clone was counted a single time. The V and J genes are TRBV14 and TRBJ2-7; no clear D. This CDR3 spans 11 amino acids. Per the germline V gene, CDR1 is SGHDN and CDR2 is FVKESK. The germline V and J ends were trimmed by 2 bases and 6 bases, with 5 bases remaining between them. The CDR3 DNA sequence: TGTGCCAGCAGCCAATCTTCCGAGCAGTACTTC. Translating gives CASSQSSEQYF.

This chain connects TRBV6-5 to TRBJ1-2; tentative D call: TRBD1 (5 bases). V lost 6 bases and J lost 5, with 16 bases in between. Germline values: CDR1 MNHEY, CDR2 SVGAGI. The CDR3 totals 14 residues. Here the CDR3 reads CASSLRTSWYGYTF. The CDR3 bases are TGTGCCAGCAGCCTCCGGACATCATGGTATGGCTACACCTTC.

This chain joins TRBV5-4 and TRBJ2-6; a possible D gene is TRBD2 (5 bases). The germline V and J ends were trimmed by 4 bases and 2 bases, with 16 bases remaining between them. Germline loops: CDR1 SGHNT, CDR2 YYREEE (reference sequence). The CDR3 loop spans 17 amino acids. The CDR3 sequence is CASSPGSGFAGANVLTF. Written as DNA, the CDR3 is TGTGCCAGCAGCCCGGGGTCAGGTTTCGCTGGGGCCAACGTCCTGACTTTC.

The chain employs TRBV5-8 and TRBJ2-7, with TRBD1 identical over 8 bases. Trimming cost V 5 bases and J 2 bases; bases outside gene matches: 3. CDR3 length equals 13 residues. Looked up from germline, CDR1 is SGHTS and CDR2 is YDEGEE. The CDR3: CASRGQETYEQYF. The CDR3 DNA is TGTGCCAGCAGGGGACAGGAAACCTACGAGCAGTACTTC.

The chain couples TRBV4-2 to TRBJ2-3, with TRBD2 matching 8 bases. The germline gives CDR1 LGHNA, CDR2 YNFKEQ. After removal of 5 bases from V and 4 bases from J, the junction contained 8 bases not matched to a gene. The CDR3 has 15 residues. CDR3 amino acids: CASSSRGGSADTQYF. DNA of the CDR3: TGTGCCAGCAGCTCTCGGGGGGGCAGCGCAGATACGCAGTATTTT.

The V gene is TRBV6-5, the J gene TRBJ2-1; 10 bases are a match to TRBD2. CDR3 length: 14 residues. Unmatched junction bases numbered 6, after V lost 6 bases and J lost 7 bases. Germline V gene lookup returns CDR1 MNHEY and CDR2 SVGAGI. The CDR3, as DNA: TGTGCCAGCAGAAGCGGGGGGGCAGTTAATGAGCAGTTCTTC. Amino acid sequence: CASRSGGAVNEQFF.

The chain has TRBV7-8 and TRBJ1-3; D is uncertain. Germline V lookup: CDR1 SGHVS, CDR2 FQNEAQ. The V gene lost 1 base and the J gene lost 0 bases, with 7 bases spanning the gap. The CDR3 has 15 amino acids. CDR3 in DNA: TGTGCCAGCAGCTTAGATCCGGGCTCTGGAAACACCATATATTTT. This sequence encodes CASSLDPGSGNTIYF. Using reference TRBV7-8 and TRBJ1-3 for the parts outside the CDR3, the full variable domain is GAGVSQSPRYKVAKRGQDVALRCDPISGHVSLFWYQQALGQGPEFLTYFQNEAQLDKSGLPSDRFFAERPEGSVSTLKIQRTQQEDSAVYLCASSLDPGSGNTIYFGEGSWLTVV.

The genes are TRBV19 and TRBJ1-2; 8 bases match TRBD1. The germline V gene encodes CDR1 LNHDA and CDR2 SQIVND (reference sequence). This CDR3 contains 15 residues. The V gene end was trimmed by 5 bases and the J gene end by 4 bases; junction bases not matched to a gene: 9. The CDR3 DNA is TGTGCCAGTAGTTCCAGGACAGGGACACGCTATGGCTACACCTTC. It codes for CASSSRTGTRYGYTF.

CDR3 region: CASSGTGGTEAFF. The CDR3 DNA follows: TGTGCCAGCAGCGGTACAGGGGGGACTGAAGCTTTCTTT. V is TRBV11-3 and J is TRBJ1-1; TRBD1 aligns across 8 bases. CDR3 length: 13 residues. The germline V gene encodes CDR1 SGHNT and CDR2 YENEEA. With 5 bases clipped from V and 5 bases from J, the junction kept 4 bases outside the gene matches.

The V and J genes are TRBV4-1 and TRBJ1-6; D might be TRBD1 (5 bases). The CDR3 covers 17 residues. V was clipped by 3 bases and J by 2 bases, with 14 bases between them. Germline V CDR1 and CDR2: MGHRA, YSYEKL. The CDR3: CASSHEPGQTYNSPLHF. Written as DNA, the CDR3 is TGCGCCAGCAGCCATGAGCCCGGACAAACCTATAATTCACCCCTCCACTTT.